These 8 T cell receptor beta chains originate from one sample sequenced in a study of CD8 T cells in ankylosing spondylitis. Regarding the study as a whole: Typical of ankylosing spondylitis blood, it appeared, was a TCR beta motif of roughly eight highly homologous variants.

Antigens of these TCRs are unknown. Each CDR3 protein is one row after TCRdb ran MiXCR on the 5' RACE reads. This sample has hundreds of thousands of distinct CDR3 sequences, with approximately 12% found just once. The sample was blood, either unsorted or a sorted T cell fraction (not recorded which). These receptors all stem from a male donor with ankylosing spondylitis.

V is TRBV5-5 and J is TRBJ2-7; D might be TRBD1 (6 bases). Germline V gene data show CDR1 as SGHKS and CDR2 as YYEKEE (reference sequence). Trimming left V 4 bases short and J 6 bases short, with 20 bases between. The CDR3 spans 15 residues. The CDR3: CASSLRTATSSEQYF. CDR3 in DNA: TGTGCCAGCAGCCTGCGGACAGCCACTTCGTCCGAGCAGTACTTC.

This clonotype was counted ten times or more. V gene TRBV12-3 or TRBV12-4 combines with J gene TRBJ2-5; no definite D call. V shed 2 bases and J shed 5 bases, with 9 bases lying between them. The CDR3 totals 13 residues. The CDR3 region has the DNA TGTGCCAGCAGTTTACGGCCTGAGGAGACCCAGTACTTC. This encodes CASSLRPEETQYF.

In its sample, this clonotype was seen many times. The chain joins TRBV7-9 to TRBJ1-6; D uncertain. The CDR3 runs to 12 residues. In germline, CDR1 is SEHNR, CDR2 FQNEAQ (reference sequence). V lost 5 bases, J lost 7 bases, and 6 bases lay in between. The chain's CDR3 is CASSRANSPLHF. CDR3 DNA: TGTGCCAGCAGCCGAGCGAATTCACCCCTCCACTTT.

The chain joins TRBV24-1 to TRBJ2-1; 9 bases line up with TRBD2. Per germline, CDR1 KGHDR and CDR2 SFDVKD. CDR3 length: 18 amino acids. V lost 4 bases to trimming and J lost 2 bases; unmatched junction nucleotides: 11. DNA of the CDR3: TGTGCCACCAGTGAACCAATAGCGGGAGATGGGACCTACAATGAGCAGTTCTTC. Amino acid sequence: CATSEPIAGDGTYNEQFF.

CDR3 in amino acids: CASSRQSSTDTQYF. CDR3 nucleotides: TGTGCCAGCTCACGACAAAGTAGCACAGATACGCAGTATTTT. The chain couples TRBV18 to TRBJ2-3; unclear D gene. Germline assignment: CDR1 KGHSH and CDR2 LQKENI. V was cut by 4 bases and J by 0 bases, with 8 bases left in between. The CDR3 consists of 14 residues.

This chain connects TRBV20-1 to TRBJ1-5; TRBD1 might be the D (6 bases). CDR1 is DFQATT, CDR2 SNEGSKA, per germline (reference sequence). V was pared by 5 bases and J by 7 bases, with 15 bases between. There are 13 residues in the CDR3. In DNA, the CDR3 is TGCAGTGCTTCCCCAGGGGAGGGGCAGCCCCAGCATTTT. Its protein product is CSASPGEGQPQHF.

The CDR3 is CSALPYSTDTQYF. The CDR3 DNA follows: TGCAGTGCCCTGCCTTACAGCACAGATACGCAGTATTTT. The chain is built from TRBV20-1 and TRBJ2-3; no reliable D call. CDR3 size: 13 residues. CDR1 and CDR2 from the germline V gene are DFQATT and SNEGSKA (reference sequence). V dropped 6 bases and J dropped 0 bases, with 10 bases sitting between them.

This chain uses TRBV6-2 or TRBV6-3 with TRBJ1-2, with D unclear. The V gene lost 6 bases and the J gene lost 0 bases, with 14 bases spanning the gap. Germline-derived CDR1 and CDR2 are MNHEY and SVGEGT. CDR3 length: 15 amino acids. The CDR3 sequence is CASRPTATANYGYTF. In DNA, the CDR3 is TGTGCCAGCAGACCTACAGCTACAGCTAACTATGGCTACACCTTC.